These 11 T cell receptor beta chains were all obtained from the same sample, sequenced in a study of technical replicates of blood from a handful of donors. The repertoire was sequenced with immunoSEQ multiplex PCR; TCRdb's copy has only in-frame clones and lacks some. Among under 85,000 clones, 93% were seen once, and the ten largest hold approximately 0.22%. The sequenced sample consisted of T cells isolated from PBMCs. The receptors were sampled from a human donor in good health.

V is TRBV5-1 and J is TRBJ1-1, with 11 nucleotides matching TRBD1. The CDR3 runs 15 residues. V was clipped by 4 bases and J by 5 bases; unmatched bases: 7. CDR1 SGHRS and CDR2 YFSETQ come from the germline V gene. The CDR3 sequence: CASSLPDRGRTEAFF. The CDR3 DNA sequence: TGCGCCAGCAGCCTACCGGACAGGGGGCGAACTGAAGCTTTCTTT.

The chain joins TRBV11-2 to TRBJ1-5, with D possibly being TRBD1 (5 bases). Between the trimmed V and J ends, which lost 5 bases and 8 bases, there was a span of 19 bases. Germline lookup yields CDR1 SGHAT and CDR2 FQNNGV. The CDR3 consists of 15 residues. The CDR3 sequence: CASSPNTGSAEPQHF. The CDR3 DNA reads TGTGCCAGCAGCCCGAACACAGGTTCAGCTGAGCCCCAGCATTTT. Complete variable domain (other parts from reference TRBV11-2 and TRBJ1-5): EAGVAQSPRYKIIEKRQSVAFWCNPISGHATLYWYQQILGQGPKLLIQFQNNGVVDDSQLPKDRFSAERLKGVDSTLKIQPAKLEDSAVYLCASSPNTGSAEPQHFGDGTRLSIL.

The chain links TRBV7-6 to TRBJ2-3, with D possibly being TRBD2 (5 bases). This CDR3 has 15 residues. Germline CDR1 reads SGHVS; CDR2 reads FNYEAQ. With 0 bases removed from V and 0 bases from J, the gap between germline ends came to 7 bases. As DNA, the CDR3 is TGTGCCAGCAGCTTAGCGGGAGCTAGCACAGATACGCAGTATTTT. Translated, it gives CASSLAGASTDTQYF.

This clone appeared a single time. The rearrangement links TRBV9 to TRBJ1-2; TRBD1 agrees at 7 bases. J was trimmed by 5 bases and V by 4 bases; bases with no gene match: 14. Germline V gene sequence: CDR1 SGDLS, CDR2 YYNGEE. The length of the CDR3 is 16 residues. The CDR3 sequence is CASSRDSNFRWYGYTF. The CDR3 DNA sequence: TGTGCCAGCAGCCGGGACAGTAACTTCCGGTGGTATGGCTACACCTTC.

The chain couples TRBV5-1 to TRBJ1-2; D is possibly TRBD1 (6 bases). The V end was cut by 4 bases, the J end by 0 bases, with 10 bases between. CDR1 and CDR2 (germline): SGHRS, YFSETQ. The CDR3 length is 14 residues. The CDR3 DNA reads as TGCGCCAGCAGCCCTGAGGGGGCTAACTATGGCTACACCTTC. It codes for CASSPEGANYGYTF. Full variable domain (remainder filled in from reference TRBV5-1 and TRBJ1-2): KAGVTQTPRYLIKTRGQQVTLSCSPISGHRSVSWYQQTPGQGLQFLFEYFSETQRNKGNFPGRFSGRQFSNSRSEMNVSTLELGDSALYLCASSPEGANYGYTFGSGTRLTVV.

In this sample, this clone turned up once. The CDR3: CASTSPGQGIDTQYF. CDR3 DNA: TGTGCCAGCACTTCCCCGGGACAGGGCATAGATACGCAGTATTTT. The chain has TRBV6-5 and TRBJ2-3; TRBD1 aligns across 9 bases. This CDR3 has 15 amino acids. V shed 7 bases and J 5 bases; nucleotides not matched to a gene: 10. Looked up from germline, CDR1 is MNHEY and CDR2 is SVGAGI.

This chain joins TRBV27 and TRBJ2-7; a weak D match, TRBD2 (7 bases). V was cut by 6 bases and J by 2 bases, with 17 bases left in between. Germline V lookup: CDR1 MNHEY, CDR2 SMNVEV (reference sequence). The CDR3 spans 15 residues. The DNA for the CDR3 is TGTGCCAGCAGGGGAGGGGGGAGAGCAACCTACGAGCAGTACTTC. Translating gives CASRGGGRATYEQYF.

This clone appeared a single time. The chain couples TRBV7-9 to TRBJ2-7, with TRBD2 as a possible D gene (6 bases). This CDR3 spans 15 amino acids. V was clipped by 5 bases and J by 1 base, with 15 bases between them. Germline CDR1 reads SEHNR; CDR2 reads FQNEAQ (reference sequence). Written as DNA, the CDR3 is TGTGCCAGCAGCCCACCGGCAGGGAGGTCCTACGAGCAGTACTTC. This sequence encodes CASSPPAGRSYEQYF.

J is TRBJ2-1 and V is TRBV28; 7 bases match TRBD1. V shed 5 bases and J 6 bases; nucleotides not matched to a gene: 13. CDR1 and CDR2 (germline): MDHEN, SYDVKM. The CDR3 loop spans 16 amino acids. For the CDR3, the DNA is TGTGCCAGCAGTCCATACTATGACAGGGTCGGCAATGAGCAGTTCTTC. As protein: CASSPYYDRVGNEQFF.

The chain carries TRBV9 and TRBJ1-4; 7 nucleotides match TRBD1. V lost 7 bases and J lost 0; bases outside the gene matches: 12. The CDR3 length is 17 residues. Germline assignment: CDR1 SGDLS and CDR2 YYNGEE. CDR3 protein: CASARQGATSTNEKLFF. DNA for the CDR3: TGTGCCAGCGCGAGACAGGGCGCAACATCAACTAATGAAAAACTGTTTTTT.

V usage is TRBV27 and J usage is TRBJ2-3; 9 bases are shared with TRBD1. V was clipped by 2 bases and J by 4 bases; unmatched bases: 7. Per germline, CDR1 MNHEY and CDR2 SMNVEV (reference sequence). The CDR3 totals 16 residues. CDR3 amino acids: CASSLGLGTGSDTQYF. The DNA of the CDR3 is TGTGCCAGCAGTTTAGGCCTCGGGACAGGGTCAGATACGCAGTATTTT.